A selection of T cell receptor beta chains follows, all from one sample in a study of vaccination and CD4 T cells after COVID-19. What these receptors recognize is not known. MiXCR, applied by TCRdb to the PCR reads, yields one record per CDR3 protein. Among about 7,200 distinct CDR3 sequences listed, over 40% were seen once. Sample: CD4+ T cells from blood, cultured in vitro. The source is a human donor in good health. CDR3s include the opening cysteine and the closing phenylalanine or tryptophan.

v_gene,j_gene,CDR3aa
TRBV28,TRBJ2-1,CASSFSGISYNEQFF
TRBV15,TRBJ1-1,CATTPGRGGNTEAFF
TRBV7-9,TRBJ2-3,CASSSWGSTDTQYF
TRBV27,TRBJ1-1,CASSFRGVRTEAFF
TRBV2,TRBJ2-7,CASSGASGSHEQYF
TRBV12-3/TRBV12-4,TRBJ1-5,CASSSQGARQPQHF
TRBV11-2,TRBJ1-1,CASSFPQGGNTEAFF
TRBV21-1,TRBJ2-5,CASSKGQGAPGETQYF
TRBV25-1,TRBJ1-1,CASSENRDGTEAFF
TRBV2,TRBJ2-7,CASTRGRQNYEQYF
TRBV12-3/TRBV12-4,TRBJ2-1,CASSRDRAPSGGQFF
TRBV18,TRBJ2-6,CASSPNPPGFGANVLTF
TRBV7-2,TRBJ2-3,CASSFERTTDTQYF
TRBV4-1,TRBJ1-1,CASSVRDRVMVGTEAFF
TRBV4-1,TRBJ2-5,CASSQEGPGGLRETQYF
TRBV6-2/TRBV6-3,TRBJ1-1,CASSPGPPRENTEAFF
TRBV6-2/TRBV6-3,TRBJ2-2,CASSYYPAGGLVGELFF
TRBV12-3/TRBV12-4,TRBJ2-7,CASSYRGYEQYF
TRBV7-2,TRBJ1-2,CASSPSPGGYGYTF
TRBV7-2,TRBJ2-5,CASSSELAGVSRYGTQYF
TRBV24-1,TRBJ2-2,CATSDFFPGELFF
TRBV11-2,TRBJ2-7,CASSWGYEQYF
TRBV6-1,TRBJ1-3,CASRDRVGNTIYF
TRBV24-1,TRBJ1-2,CATSDGASYGYTF
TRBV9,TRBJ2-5,CASSLQPTSGETQYF
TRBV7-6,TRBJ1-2,CASSQGTGGNYGYTF
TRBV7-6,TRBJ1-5,CASSLEWGSNQPQHF
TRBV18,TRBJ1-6,CASSPGTGDSPLHF
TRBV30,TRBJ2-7,CAWGVRPFNEQYF
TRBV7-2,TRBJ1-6,CASSLAGPSWGGIGSPLHF
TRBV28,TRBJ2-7,CASRHRGLSYEQYF
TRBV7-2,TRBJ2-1,CASSLARTRQGPNEQFF
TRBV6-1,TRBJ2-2,CASSEWNGELFF
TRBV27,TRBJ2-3,CASSLHQGQGRKADTQYF
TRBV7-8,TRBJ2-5,CASSSEGTQYF
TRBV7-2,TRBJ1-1,CASTSYMSTEAFF
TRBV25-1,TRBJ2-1,CASSVGSSYNEQFF
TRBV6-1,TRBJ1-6,CASTPSWGLGSPLHF
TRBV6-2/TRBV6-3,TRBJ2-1,CATRTSSYNEQFF
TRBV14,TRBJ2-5,CASSQGGTSGRTQETQYF
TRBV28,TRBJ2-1,CASRRPGTGVYEQFF
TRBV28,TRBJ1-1,CASSLWPALNTEAFF